The 7 T cell receptor beta chains below come from one sample, sequenced in a study of T cell responses to AZD1222 COVID-19 vaccine. Assay used: immunoSEQ multiplex PCR; TCRdb lists only in-frame clones, some missing. The sample yields 90,000 to 130,000 clones, roughly 90% seen once. The sample in question was peripheral blood, obtained 28 days after the second AZD1222 dose. The source of these receptors is an adult who received the AZD1222 COVID-19 vaccine.

The chain uses TRBV5-1 and TRBJ1-1; possibly TRBD1 for D (5 bases). V shed 3 bases and J shed 6 bases, with 15 bases lying between them. The germline gives CDR1 SGHRS, CDR2 YFSETQ. This CDR3 region has 14 residues. The CDR3 nucleotides read TGCGCCAGCAGCTCAGGGTGGAGGGGCGCTGAAGCTTTCTTT. This sequence encodes CASSSGWRGAEAFF.

V and J are TRBV6-4 and TRBJ1-2, with D uncertain. The ends were cut back, 4 bases at V and 3 bases at J, with 6 bases in the middle. CDR3 length: 12 amino acids. CDR1 is MRHNA and CDR2 is SNTAGT in the germline V gene. For the CDR3, the DNA is TGTGCCAGCAGTGGGGCAGACTATGGCTACACCTTC. This codes for CASSGADYGYTF.

This chain uses TRBV5-1 with TRBJ1-1, with 9 positions matching TRBD1. The CDR3 contains 13 residues. Germline V gives CDR1 SGHRS, CDR2 YFSETQ. Losses at the gene ends were 5 bases for V and 3 bases for J; bases not matched to a gene: 2. CDR3 DNA sequence: TGCGCCAGCAGGTGGACAGGGGACACTGAAGCTTTCTTT. As protein: CASRWTGDTEAFF.

This rearrangement joins TRBV28 to TRBJ1-5; D unclear. Germline loops: CDR1 MDHEN, CDR2 SYDVKM. V lost 6 bases and J lost 6, with 12 bases in between. The length of the CDR3 is 13 residues. CDR3 protein: CASRRAGGQPQHF. The CDR3 DNA follows: TGTGCCAGCAGGAGGGCGGGAGGTCAGCCCCAGCATTTT.

A single count supports this clone. The gene calls are TRBV18 and TRBJ1-6, with D unclear. Germline CDR1 and CDR2: KGHSH and LQKENI. This CDR3 has 15 amino acids. The germline V and J ends were trimmed by 2 bases and 6 bases, with 11 bases remaining between them. The CDR3 DNA follows: TGTGCCAGCTCACCAGGGTACAGTCGTAATTCACCCCTCCACTTT. This gives the protein CASSPGYSRNSPLHF.

V usage is TRBV28 and J usage is TRBJ1-3, with a tentative D call TRBD1 (6 bases). The length of the CDR3 is 14 residues. Trimming left V 5 bases short and J 7 bases short, with 15 bases between. Germline V gene lookup returns CDR1 MDHEN and CDR2 SYDVKM. In DNA, the CDR3 is TGTGCCAGCAGTCGCATGGAACAGGGTAACACCATATATTTT. Its protein product is CASSRMEQGNTIYF.

The V call is TRBV18, the J call TRBJ1-6; tentative D call: TRBD1 (5 bases). CDR3 length equals 15 residues. The germline CDR1 and CDR2 sequences are KGHSH and LQKENI. The germline V and J ends were trimmed by 3 bases and 8 bases, with 14 bases remaining between them. The CDR3 DNA is TGTGCCAGCTCACCTATGACAGCCATAGATTCACCCCTCCACTTT. It encodes CASSPMTAIDSPLHF.